The following is a T cell receptor (beta chain) sequence with its context. The antigen remains unidentified. Trimming took off 2 bases at V and 4 bases at J, with 11 bases between the two ends. The CDR3 contains 14 residues. Germline assignment: CDR1 MNHNY and CDR2 SVGAGI (reference sequence). These data are taken from a study of shared clonotypes between healthy human individuals. Study information: The donors, two women and a few men, were aged 18 to 49. Broader study findings: When compared with the clonotypes that were shared by all four sorted-subset donors, the non-shared clonotypes turned out to have lower generation probabilities.

The DNA input per sorted-subset replicate PCR was around 200 ng, corresponding to roughly 30,000 T cell genomes. Here immunoSEQ multiplex PCR was the method, and the copy in TCRdb shows in-frame clones only, minus some. The repertoire holds nearly 1,000,000 clones, over 75% seen once, with roughly 1.5% in the top ten. The sequence was obtained from a man between 18 and 29 years old in good health. The sequenced material came from memory CD4+ T cells sorted from blood. The subset was: CD45RA-negative fraction. The V and J genes are TRBV6-6 and TRBJ2-5, with D perhaps matching TRBD1 or TRBD2 (5 bases each). The CDR3: CASSYRQRGETQYF. CDR3 in DNA: TGTGCCAGCAGTTACCGTCAGAGGGGAGAGACCCAGTACTTC.